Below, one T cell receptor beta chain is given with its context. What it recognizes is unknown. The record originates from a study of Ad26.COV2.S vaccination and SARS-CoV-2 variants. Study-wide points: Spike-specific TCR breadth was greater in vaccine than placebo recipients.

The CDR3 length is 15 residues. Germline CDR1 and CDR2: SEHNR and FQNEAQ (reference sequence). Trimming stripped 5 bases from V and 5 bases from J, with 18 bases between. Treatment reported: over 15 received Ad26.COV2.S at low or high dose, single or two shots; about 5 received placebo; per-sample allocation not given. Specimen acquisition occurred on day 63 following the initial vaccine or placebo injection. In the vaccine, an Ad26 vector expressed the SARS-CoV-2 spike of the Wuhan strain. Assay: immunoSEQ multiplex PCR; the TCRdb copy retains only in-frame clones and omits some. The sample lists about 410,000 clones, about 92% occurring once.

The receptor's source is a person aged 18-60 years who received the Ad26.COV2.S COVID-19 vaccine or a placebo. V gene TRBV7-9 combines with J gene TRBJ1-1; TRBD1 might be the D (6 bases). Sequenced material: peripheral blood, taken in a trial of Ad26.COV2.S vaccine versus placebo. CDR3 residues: CASSESTGLGTEAFF. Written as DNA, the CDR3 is TGTGCCAGCAGCGAATCGACAGGTTTAGGAACTGAAGCTTTCTTT.